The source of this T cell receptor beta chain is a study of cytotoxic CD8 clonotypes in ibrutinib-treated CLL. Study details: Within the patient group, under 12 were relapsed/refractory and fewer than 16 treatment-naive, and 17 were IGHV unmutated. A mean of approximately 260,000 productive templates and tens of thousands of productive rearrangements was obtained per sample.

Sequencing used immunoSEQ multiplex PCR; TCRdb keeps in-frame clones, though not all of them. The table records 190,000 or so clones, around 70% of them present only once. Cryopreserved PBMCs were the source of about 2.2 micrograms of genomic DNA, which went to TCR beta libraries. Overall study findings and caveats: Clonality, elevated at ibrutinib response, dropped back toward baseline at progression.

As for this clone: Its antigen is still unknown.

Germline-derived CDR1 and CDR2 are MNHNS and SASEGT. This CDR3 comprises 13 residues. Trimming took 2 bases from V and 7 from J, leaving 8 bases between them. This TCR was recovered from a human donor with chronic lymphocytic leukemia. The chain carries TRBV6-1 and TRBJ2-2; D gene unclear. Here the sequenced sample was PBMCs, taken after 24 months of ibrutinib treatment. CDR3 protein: CASSEYRNGELFF. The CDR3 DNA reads TGTGCCAGCAGTGAATATCGAAACGGGGAGCTGTTTTTT.